A selection of T cell receptor beta chains follows, all from one sample in a study of blood T cell repertoires in COVID-19. TCRdb keeps only in-frame clones here, not all; method: immunoSEQ multiplex PCR. The sample lists 40,000 to 60,000 clones; roughly 86% were seen once. The sample comprised peripheral blood. The receptors derive from an elderly man with active COVID-19. The CDR3 runs from the conserved cysteine through the conserved F or W. Fields, in order: J gene, D gene, clone size, V gene, CDR3 protein, CDR3 DNA. D genes are given only for firm matches. A row's size may be missing; if present it is once, few, many or a size class.

J: TRBJ2-1; D: TRBD2; size: once; V: TRBV18; CDR3: CASSPGLDNEQFF; DNA: TGTGCCAGCTCACCCGGACTAGACAATGAGCAGTTCTTC
J: TRBJ2-2; D: -; size: -; V: TRBV9; CDR3: CASSVFIGELFF; DNA: TGTGCCAGCAGCGTATTTATCGGGGAGCTGTTTTTT
J: TRBJ2-7; D: TRBD2; size: -; V: TRBV3-1/TRBV3-2; CDR3: CASSQGPGLGYEQYF; DNA: TGTGCCAGCAGCCAAGGGCCAGGACTAGGTTACGAGCAGTACTTC
J: TRBJ1-4; D: -; size: -; V: TRBV6-6; CDR3: CASSPGWIEEKLFF; DNA: TGTGCCAGCAGCCCAGGTTGGATAGAGGAAAAACTGTTTTTT
J: TRBJ2-1; D: TRBD2; size: -; V: TRBV5-4; CDR3: CASSRLAGERNEQFF; DNA: TGTGCCAGCAGCAGACTAGCGGGAGAAAGGAATGAGCAGTTCTTC
J: TRBJ2-1; D: -; size: few; V: TRBV4-1; CDR3: CASSQGVQFPYNEQFF; DNA: TGCGCCAGCAGCCAAGGTGTCCAGTTCCCCTACAATGAGCAGTTCTTC
J: TRBJ2-7; D: TRBD2; size: -; V: TRBV7-2; CDR3: CASSFSFLAGEFYEQYF; DNA: TGTGCCAGCAGCTTCTCTTTTCTAGCGGGAGAATTTTACGAGCAGTACTTC
J: TRBJ1-1; D: TRBD1; size: -; V: TRBV7-9; CDR3: CASSSSGTGALEAFF; DNA: TGTGCCAGCAGCTCGTCCGGGACAGGGGCCCTTGAAGCTTTCTTT
J: TRBJ2-1; D: TRBD2; size: -; V: TRBV7-6; CDR3: CASSAGTSGIWQFF; DNA: TGTGCCAGCAGCGCCGGGACTAGCGGGATATGGCAGTTCTTC
J: TRBJ2-2; D: -; size: once; V: TRBV4-1; CDR3: CASSLSGANTGELFF; DNA: TGCGCCAGCAGCCTTAGCGGAGCGAACACCGGGGAGCTGTTTTTT
J: TRBJ2-3; D: TRBD1; size: -; V: TRBV28; CDR3: CATKTGGRGTDTQYF; DNA: TGTGCCACCAAGACAGGGGGCAGGGGCACAGATACGCAGTATTTT
J: TRBJ2-1; D: TRBD1; size: -; V: TRBV19; CDR3: CASSIQGANYNEQFF; DNA: TGTGCCAGTAGTATCCAGGGGGCGAATTACAATGAGCAGTTCTTC
J: TRBJ2-6; D: -; size: once; V: TRBV2; CDR3: CAGRQFSTSGANVLTF; DNA: TGTGCCGGACGACAGTTCTCCACCTCTGGGGCCAACGTCCTGACTTTC
J: TRBJ1-5; D: TRBD1; size: -; V: TRBV7-2; CDR3: CASSPQGHQPQHF; DNA: TGTGCCAGCAGCCCACAGGGGCACCAGCCCCAGCATTTT
J: TRBJ1-2; D: -; size: -; V: TRBV19; CDR3: CASSLTVNYGYTF; DNA: TGTGCCAGTAGTTTGACAGTGAACTATGGCTACACCTTC
J: TRBJ2-3; D: -; size: -; V: TRBV5-4; CDR3: CASSPVAGQITDTQYF; DNA: TGTGCCAGCAGCCCCGTAGCGGGACAGATCACAGATACGCAGTATTTT
J: TRBJ2-3; D: -; size: -; V: TRBV7-3; CDR3: CASSSAGSTDTQYF; DNA: TGTGCCAGCAGCTCCGCGGGAAGCACAGATACGCAGTATTTT
J: TRBJ2-7; D: TRBD1; size: -; V: TRBV4-3; CDR3: CASSQDGTESDEQYF; DNA: TGCGCCAGCAGCCAAGATGGGACAGAATCGGACGAGCAGTACTTC
J: TRBJ2-5; D: -; size: few; V: TRBV7-7; CDR3: CASSLDPGVETQYF; DNA: TGTGCCAGCAGCTTAGACCCGGGAGTTGAGACCCAGTACTTC
J: TRBJ2-1; D: -; size: few; V: TRBV5-1; CDR3: CASKGSGFDYNEQFF; DNA: TGCGCCAGCAAGGGGTCGGGTTTCGATTACAATGAGCAGTTCTTC
J: TRBJ1-5; D: -; size: -; V: TRBV12-3/TRBV12-4; CDR3: CASSFGGNQPQHF; DNA: TGTGCCAGCAGTTTTGGGGGGAATCAGCCCCAGCATTTT
J: TRBJ2-3; D: TRBD1; size: -; V: TRBV10-3; CDR3: CAISEGQGADTQYF; DNA: TGTGCCATCAGTGAGGGACAGGGGGCAGATACGCAGTATTTT
J: TRBJ2-3; D: TRBD2; size: -; V: TRBV7-2; CDR3: CASSTSAGGTDTQYF; DNA: TGTGCCAGCAGCACTTCAGCGGGAGGGACCGATACGCAGTATTTT
J: TRBJ1-3; D: -; size: once; V: TRBV10-3; CDR3: CAISVSTYSGNTIYF; DNA: TGTGCCATCAGTGTTAGCACCTACTCTGGAAACACCATATATTTT
J: TRBJ2-5; D: -; size: -; V: TRBV9; CDR3: CASSVGPEAQYF; DNA: TGTGCCAGCAGCGTAGGGCCCGAGGCCCAGTACTTC
J: TRBJ2-5; D: TRBD1; size: -; V: TRBV5-1; CDR3: CASSLEAGGRETQYF; DNA: TGCGCCAGCAGCTTGGAGGCAGGGGGCCGGGAGACCCAGTACTTC
J: TRBJ2-1; D: TRBD2; size: -; V: TRBV7-8; CDR3: CASSFTSGNYNEQFF; DNA: TGTGCCAGCAGCTTTACTAGCGGGAACTACAATGAGCAGTTCTTC
J: TRBJ1-1; D: -; size: -; V: TRBV4-3; CDR3: CASSQAPFTDRNTEAFF; DNA: TGCGCCAGCAGCCAAGCTCCCTTCACGGACAGGAACACTGAAGCTTTCTTT
J: TRBJ2-3; D: TRBD2; size: -; V: TRBV10-3; CDR3: CAISGAGTTSTDTQYF; DNA: TGTGCCATCAGTGGCGCCGGGACTACCAGCACAGATACGCAGTATTTT
J: TRBJ1-5; D: -; size: -; V: TRBV7-2; CDR3: CASSFVAGRDQPQHF; DNA: TGTGCCAGCAGCTTTGTTGCGGGTAGGGATCAGCCCCAGCATTTT
J: TRBJ2-7; D: TRBD1; size: -; V: TRBV2; CDR3: CASRKQGQGAIYEQYF; DNA: TGTGCCAGCAGAAAGCAGGGACAGGGGGCGATCTACGAGCAGTACTTC
J: TRBJ2-7; D: -; size: -; V: TRBV18; CDR3: CASSPLNRSSYEQYF; DNA: TGTGCCAGCTCGCCCCTAAACAGGAGCTCCTACGAGCAGTACTTC
J: TRBJ2-2; D: TRBD1; size: -; V: TRBV28; CDR3: CASSYVGTGNTGELFF; DNA: TGTGCCAGCAGTTACGTGGGGACAGGTAACACCGGGGAGCTGTTTTTT
J: TRBJ2-1; D: TRBD2; size: -; V: TRBV9; CDR3: CASSVGTSGRNEQFF; DNA: TGTGCCAGCAGCGTAGGGACTAGCGGGAGGAATGAGCAGTTCTTC
J: TRBJ2-1; D: -; size: -; V: TRBV28; CDR3: CASSPRGSGSYNEQFF; DNA: TGTGCCAGCAGCCCACGCGGTAGCGGCTCCTACAATGAGCAGTTCTTC
J: TRBJ2-7; D: TRBD2; size: few; V: TRBV7-9; CDR3: CASSFGTTPYEQYF; DNA: TGTGCCAGCAGCTTTGGGACTACGCCCTACGAGCAGTACTTC
J: TRBJ2-5; D: TRBD1; size: -; V: TRBV18; CDR3: CASSSGQGKETQYF; DNA: TGTGCCAGCTCGTCGGGACAGGGGAAAGAGACCCAGTACTTC
J: TRBJ1-1; D: TRBD1; size: -; V: TRBV27; CDR3: CASIRTGGLNTEAFF; DNA: TGTGCCAGCATTCGCACAGGGGGACTGAACACTGAAGCTTTCTTT
J: TRBJ2-1; D: -; size: -; V: TRBV10-3; CDR3: CAISESRQTPNNEQFF; DNA: TGTGCCATCAGTGAGTCGAGACAGACCCCCAACAATGAGCAGTTCTTC
J: TRBJ2-1; D: TRBD1; size: -; V: TRBV13; CDR3: CASSSRGISYNEQFF; DNA: TGTGCCAGCAGCTCCAGGGGGATCTCCTACAATGAGCAGTTCTTC
J: TRBJ1-1; D: TRBD1; size: -; V: TRBV5-6; CDR3: CASSFGTVLNTEAFF; DNA: TGTGCCAGCAGCTTCGGGACAGTTTTGAACACTGAAGCTTTCTTT
J: TRBJ2-7; D: -; size: once; V: TRBV28; CDR3: CASSRHQNGEQYF; DNA: TGTGCCAGCAGCCGGCATCAAAACGGGGAGCAGTACTTC
J: TRBJ2-3; D: TRBD1; size: -; V: TRBV18; CDR3: CASSPRRGPGTGDSDTQYF; DNA: TGTGCCAGCTCACCACGTAGGGGGCCCGGGACAGGGGATTCAGATACGCAGTATTTT
J: TRBJ2-1; D: TRBD2; size: -; V: TRBV7-7; CDR3: CASRSGRGESVKLAGTYNEQFF; DNA: TGTGCCAGCAGGTCCGGGCGCGGTGAAAGTGTGAAACTAGCGGGTACCTACAATGAGCAGTTCTTC
J: TRBJ1-3; D: -; size: -; V: TRBV6-1; CDR3: CASSAPAAGAGNTIYF; DNA: TGTGCCAGCAGTGCACCGGCCGCAGGGGCTGGAAACACCATATATTTT
J: TRBJ2-5; D: TRBD2; size: few; V: TRBV10-1; CDR3: CASSDTASGRKTQYF; DNA: TGCGCCAGCAGTGATACGGCTAGCGGGAGAAAGACCCAGTACTTC
J: TRBJ1-2; D: TRBD1; size: once; V: TRBV28; CDR3: CGTRDSGGDGYTF; DNA: TGTGGTACTCGGGACTCAGGGGGTGATGGCTACACCTTC
J: TRBJ2-5; D: -; size: few; V: TRBV6-2/TRBV6-3; CDR3: CASSYDADKETQYF; DNA: TGTGCCAGCAGTTACGACGCGGATAAGGAGACCCAGTACTTC
J: TRBJ2-1; D: TRBD1; size: -; V: TRBV10-3; CDR3: CAIRAGTGAVNEQFF; DNA: TGTGCCATCAGGGCGGGGACAGGGGCTGTGAATGAGCAGTTCTTC
J: TRBJ2-7; D: TRBD1; size: -; V: TRBV10-3; CDR3: CAIRGQDFYEQYF; DNA: TGTGCCATCAGGGGACAGGACTTCTACGAGCAGTACTTC
J: TRBJ2-5; D: -; size: -; V: TRBV7-3; CDR3: CASSLRGGEIGETQYF; DNA: TGTGCCAGCAGCTTACGCGGGGGCGAAATCGGCGAGACCCAGTACTTC
J: TRBJ1-2; D: TRBD1; size: -; V: TRBV4-3; CDR3: CASSQPGQLNYGYTF; DNA: TGCGCCAGCAGCCAACCGGGACAGCTAAACTATGGCTACACCTTC
J: TRBJ1-1; D: -; size: -; V: TRBV9; CDR3: CASSVAENTEAFF; DNA: TGTGCCAGCAGCGTGGCGGAGAACACTGAAGCTTTCTTT